One sample yielded the 20 T cell receptor beta chains listed below, sequenced in a study of control samples from healthy donors and cancer patients. Using immunoSEQ multiplex PCR, the repertoire was profiled, and TCRdb retains in-frame clones only, with some absent. Seen here are about 40,000 clones, approximately 90% observed once, and the top ten hold around 4%. The sample consisted of blood. These receptors were taken from a woman aged 50 to 65 in good health.

The chain carries TRBV2 and TRBJ2-1; D may be TRBD2 (5 bases). The CDR3 covers 15 residues. Germline V lookup: CDR1 SNHLY, CDR2 FYNNEI. V was pared by 8 bases and J by 6 bases, with 20 bases between. DNA of the CDR3: TGTGCCAGCCATCCGGCCACGGCTAGCCCCAATGAGCAGTTCTTC. This translates into CASHPATASPNEQFF.

This clone showed up just once. The CDR3 is CASSPSGPTSGYTF. DNA for the CDR3: TGTGCCAGCAGCCCCTCGGGTCCAACCAGCGGCTACACCTTC. J is TRBJ1-2 and V is TRBV11-3; no definite D call. The CDR3 is 14 amino acids. Germline V gene sequence: CDR1 SGHNT, CDR2 YENEEA. The V end was cut by 5 bases, the J end by 8 bases, with 18 bases between.

The J gene is TRBJ2-2, the V gene TRBV11-2; D not resolved. Per the germline V gene, CDR1 is SGHAT and CDR2 is FQNNGV. V lost 5 bases to trimming and J lost 5 bases, with 6 bases between them. CDR3 length equals 12 residues. CDR3 in amino acids: CASSLGTGELFF. The CDR3 DNA sequence: TGTGCCAGCAGCCTAGGGACCGGGGAGCTGTTTTTT.

The chain carries TRBV4-1 and TRBJ2-1, with TRBD2 identical over 11 bases. Germline assignment: CDR1 MGHRA and CDR2 YSYEKL. The ends lost 4 bases at V and 5 bases at J; junction bases unmatched: 4. The CDR3 contains 15 residues. The CDR3 DNA sequence: TGCGCCAGCAGCCGCCCTAGCGGGGGGAACAATGAGCAGTTCTTC. Translated, it gives CASSRPSGGNNEQFF.

This clone was picked up one time. J is TRBJ1-4 and V is TRBV3-1 (or the pseudogene TRBV3-2), with 7 bases that match TRBD1. Trimming removed 3 bases from V and 0 bases from J; junction bases left unmatched: 7. This CDR3 has 17 amino acids. Per the germline V gene, CDR1 is LGHDT and CDR2 is YNNKEL (reference sequence). The CDR3 DNA is TGTGCCAGCAGCCAGCGACAGGGCTCCTCAACTAATGAAAAACTGTTTTTT. Its protein is CASSQRQGSSTNEKLFF.

V gene TRBV7-2 combines with J gene TRBJ2-2; no clear D gene. Deletions cut 1 base from V and 6 bases from J, with 9 bases between. Germline CDR1 SGHTA, CDR2 FQGNSA. The CDR3 contains 14 residues. CDR3 residues: CASSLGLSSGELFF. CDR3 in DNA: TGTGCCAGCAGCTTAGGATTAAGTTCCGGGGAGCTGTTTTTT. Drawing the rest from reference TRBV7-2 and TRBJ2-2, the complete variable domain is GAGVSQSPSNKVTEKGKDVELRCDPISGHTALYWYRQSLGQGLEFLIYFQGNSAPDKSGLPSDRFSAERTGGSVSTLTIQRTQQEDSAVYLCASSLGLSSGELFFGEGSRLTVL.

The rearrangement uses TRBV6-5 and TRBJ1-1; perhaps TRBD1 as D (6 bases). The CDR3 runs 13 residues. Germline V gives CDR1 MNHEY, CDR2 SVGAGI. The V gene lost 10 bases and the J gene lost 3 bases, with 15 bases spanning the gap. CDR3 in DNA: TGTGCCACCTCGTCGAGGGGGGACACTGAAGCTTTCTTT. Translated, it gives CATSSRGDTEAFF.

This chain connects TRBV2 to TRBJ1-4; no firm D call. This CDR3 region has 13 residues. V dropped 7 bases and J dropped 1 base, with 7 bases sitting between them. Germline CDR1 reads SNHLY; CDR2 reads FYNNEI. CDR3 loop: CASNGRTNEKLFF. DNA of the CDR3: TGTGCCAGCAACGGCAGAACTAATGAAAAACTGTTTTTT.

The V and J genes are TRBV2 and TRBJ1-4; 7 bases are shared with TRBD1. The CDR3 covers 15 residues. CDR1 is SNHLY and CDR2 is FYNNEI in the germline V gene. The junction had 6 bases not matched to a gene; V was cut back by 6 bases and J by 2 bases. CDR3 residues: CASSDTGATNEKLFF. CDR3 coding DNA: TGTGCCAGCAGCGATACAGGGGCCACTAATGAAAAACTGTTTTTT. The full variable domain, in which reference TRBV2 and TRBJ1-4 provide the parts outside the CDR3, is EPEVTQTPSHQVTQMGQEVILRCVPISNHLYFYWYRQILGQKVEFLVSFYNNEISEKSEIFDDQFSVERPDGSNFTLKIRSTKLEDSAMYFCASSDTGATNEKLFFGSGTQLSVL.

The chain employs TRBV14 and TRBJ2-6, with D uncertain. The CDR3 consists of 18 residues. Germline loops: CDR1 SGHDN, CDR2 FVKESK. Trimming removed 2 bases at V and 2 bases at J, with 16 bases between. The CDR3 bases are TGTGCCAGCAGCCAACCCAGGTCGTTTTCCCCTGGGGCCAACGTCCTGACTTTC. Its translation is CASSQPRSFSPGANVLTF.

This chain connects TRBV2 to TRBJ1-6, with TRBD1 matching 8 bases. The ends lost 7 bases at V and 10 bases at J; junction bases unmatched: 9. The CDR3 loop spans 14 amino acids. In germline, CDR1 is SNHLY, CDR2 FYNNEI. CDR3 sequence: CASIRTGQGSPLHF. Here the CDR3 DNA reads TGTGCCAGCATCCGGACAGGGCAAGGGTCACCCCTCCACTTT.

The chain couples TRBV9 to TRBJ2-1; D possibly corresponds to TRBD1 (6 bases). The germline V gene encodes CDR1 SGDLS and CDR2 YYNGEE. Deletions cut 3 bases from V and 9 bases from J, with 16 bases between. There are 14 residues in the CDR3. CDR3 protein: CASSASTGLGEQFF. The CDR3 nucleotides are TGTGCCAGCAGCGCGTCAACAGGGTTGGGTGAGCAGTTCTTC.

The rearrangement links TRBV3-1 (or the pseudogene TRBV3-2) to TRBJ1-3; D uncertain. This CDR3 is 11 amino acids long. V lost 5 bases and J 8 bases, leaving 7 bases between the germline ends. Germline assignment: CDR1 LGHDT and CDR2 YNNKEL (reference sequence). CDR3 loop: CASSGGDTIYF. The CDR3 DNA reads as TGTGCCAGCAGCGGTGGGGACACCATATATTTT.

This chain links TRBV27 with TRBJ2-7; TRBD1 aligns across 9 bases. The CDR3 spans 14 residues. Per the germline V gene, CDR1 is MNHEY and CDR2 is SMNVEV (reference sequence). J was trimmed by 2 bases and V by 6 bases; bases with no gene match: 5. DNA for the CDR3: TGTGCCAGCAGATTCGGGACAGGGACCTACGAGCAGTACTTC. The encoded protein is CASRFGTGTYEQYF.

The chain recombines TRBV2 with TRBJ1-1, with D hard to call. The V and J ends lost 5 bases and 0 bases respectively, with 7 bases between them. The germline gives CDR1 SNHLY, CDR2 FYNNEI. This CDR3 spans 13 amino acids. The CDR3 is CASSLDVNTEAFF. Written as DNA, the CDR3 is TGTGCCAGCAGTCTTGACGTGAACACTGAAGCTTTCTTT. The full variable domain, its missing parts supplied by reference TRBV2 and TRBJ1-1, is EPEVTQTPSHQVTQMGQEVILRCVPISNHLYFYWYRQILGQKVEFLVSFYNNEISEKSEIFDDQFSVERPDGSNFTLKIRSTKLEDSAMYFCASSLDVNTEAFFGQGTRLTVV.

V gene TRBV6-2 or TRBV6-3 combines with J gene TRBJ1-2; D remains unclear. The V gene lost 2 bases and the J gene lost 6 bases, with 10 bases spanning the gap. The CDR3 has 13 amino acids. Germline V gene data show CDR1 as MNHEY and CDR2 as SVGEGT. The CDR3 DNA reads as TGTGCCAGCAGTTACCCTCCTTACGATGGCTACACCTTC. Translation: CASSYPPYDGYTF.

This rearrangement joins TRBV18 to TRBJ1-1; the D is unclear. The CDR3 has 13 residues. CDR1 is KGHSH and CDR2 is LQKENI in the germline V gene. Trimming removed 3 bases at V and 4 bases at J, with 9 bases between. CDR3 nucleotide sequence: TGTGCCAGCTCACCTCAAGGAGGCACTGAAGCTTTCTTT. Translation gives CASSPQGGTEAFF.

The V call is TRBV14, the J call TRBJ2-5; 8 bases are a match to TRBD2. The germline CDR1 and CDR2 sequences are SGHDN and FVKESK. This CDR3 is 15 amino acids long. The V segment lost 4 bases and the J segment 1 base; nucleotides outside the gene matches: 5. CDR3 coding DNA: TGTGCCAGCAGCCTACAAGCGGGGGCCCAAGAGACCCAGTACTTC. It translates to CASSLQAGAQETQYF.

As regards this clone: The same CDR3 also results from other DNA sequences found in this sample. V and J are TRBV5-1 and TRBJ2-2, with D possibly called TRBD1 or TRBD2 (7 bases each). Germline CDR1 reads SGHRS; CDR2 reads YFSETQ. CDR3 length equals 16 residues. Deletions cut 2 bases from V and 4 bases from J, with 15 bases between. As DNA, the CDR3 is TGCGCCAGCAGCTTAATTCCAGGGGGGGGCACCGGGGAGCTGTTTTTT. Amino acid sequence: CASSLIPGGGTGELFF.

The rearrangement links TRBV27 to TRBJ2-3; TRBD2 might be the D (5 bases). V lost 5 bases, J lost 9 bases, and 15 bases lay in between. The CDR3 loop spans 13 amino acids. The germline V gene has CDR1 MNHEY and CDR2 SMNVEV (reference sequence). The CDR3 spells CASSDPPGMTQYF. In nucleotides, the CDR3 is TGTGCCAGCAGTGACCCACCGGGGATGACGCAGTATTTT.